This T cell receptor beta chain was documented in a study of glioma-infiltrating T cells after dendritic cell vaccination. Overall study findings and caveats: Survival was not directly related to TCR clonality in these patients.

The time point here: after dendritic cell vaccination, including at tumor progression/relapse. For this clone: Its antigen is unknown.

Germline values: CDR1 LNHDA, CDR2 SQIVND (reference sequence). The CDR3 sequence is 14 residues long. Using immunoSEQ multiplex PCR, the repertoire was profiled, and TCRdb retains in-frame clones only, with some absent. The table records 20,000 or so clones, roughly 90% of them present only once. J is TRBJ2-5 and V is TRBV19; a possible D gene is TRBD1 (6 bases). TRBJ2-7 explains the end of the DNA better; the J call may be wrong. Sequencing was performed on blood, taken after dendritic cell vaccination. The clonotype comes from a human donor with glioblastoma. In nucleotides, the CDR3 is TGTGCCAGTAGTATTATCGAGGGGGCCTACGAGCAGTACTTC. This sequence encodes CASSIIEGAYEQYF.